One sample yielded the 29 T cell receptor beta chains listed below, sequenced in a study of early T cells in non-severe SARS-CoV-2 infection. TCRdb used MiXCR to reprocess the 5' RACE reads, holding one entry per CDR3 protein. The sample has tens of thousands of distinct CDR3 sequences; less than 11% are singletons. The sample consisted of whole blood. These TCRs come from an adult who was a healthcare worker with PCR-confirmed SARS-CoV-2 infection or an uninfected control (not recorded which).

This clonotype has only a few counts. CDR3 bases: TGTGCCAGCAGTCATCAGGGGGCTGAAGCTTTCTTT. It encodes CASSHQGAEAFF. The rearrangement uses TRBV7-9 and TRBJ1-1; 7 nucleotides match TRBD1. V shed 6 bases and J 6 bases; nucleotides not matched to a gene: 4. CDR3 length: 12 amino acids. Germline CDR1 SEHNR, CDR2 FQNEAQ (reference sequence).

This clonotype was counted ten times or more. V and J are TRBV20-1 and TRBJ2-1; maybe TRBD2 (5 bases). Germline-derived CDR1 and CDR2 are DFQATT and SNEGSKA (reference sequence). This CDR3 is built from 16 residues. Trimming removed 6 bases from V and 3 bases from J, with 21 bases in between. The CDR3 reads CSAEGYGLQSYNEQFF. The CDR3 region has the DNA TGCAGTGCAGAAGGTTACGGACTTCAAAGCTACAATGAGCAGTTCTTC.

This clonotype was seen a handful of times. CDR3 residues: CASRRIGRGIEQFF. CDR3 DNA: TGTGCCAGCCGCCGAATCGGGAGAGGCATTGAGCAGTTCTTC. The chain has TRBV6-1 and TRBJ2-1, with D perhaps TRBD2 (6 bases). Germline-derived CDR1 and CDR2 are MNHNS and SASEGT. The CDR3 extends over 14 amino acids. Between the trimmed V and J ends, which lost 8 bases and 9 bases, there was a span of 20 bases.

This clonotype was observed at least ten times. The genes are TRBV7-9 and TRBJ1-5; D unresolved. The V end was cut by 1 base, the J end by 4 bases, with 8 bases between. The CDR3 spans 14 residues. Per the germline V gene, CDR1 is SEHNR and CDR2 is FQNEAQ (reference sequence). CDR3 in amino acids: CASSLGQLNQPQHF. CDR3 in DNA: TGTGCCAGCAGCTTAGGTCAGCTTAATCAGCCCCAGCATTTT.

This clonotype was counted many times. The chain links TRBV5-1 to TRBJ2-2; D remains ambiguous. The V gene's germline CDR1 is SGHRS and CDR2 YFSETQ. The CDR3 is 12 residues long. V lost 2 bases, J lost 5 bases, and 4 bases lay in between. DNA of the CDR3: TGCGCCAGCAGCTTAAATACCGGGGAGCTGTTTTTT. Its translation: CASSLNTGELFF.

This clonotype was counted only a few times. The chain employs TRBV12-3 or TRBV12-4 and TRBJ2-1, with 9 bases that match TRBD1. This CDR3 spans 15 amino acids. Germline trimming cut 5 bases from V and 4 bases from J; bases unmatched to any gene: 6. CDR3 amino acids: CASSRGDRAYNEQFF. CDR3 sequence (DNA): TGTGCCAGCAGTCGGGGGGACAGGGCTTACAATGAGCAGTTCTTC.

This clonotype was seen ten or more times. The chain has TRBV4-1 and TRBJ2-1, with TRBD2 matching 9 bases. The CDR3 runs to 15 residues. J gave up 0 bases and V 6 bases, and 3 bases lay outside the gene matches. Germline CDR1 MGHRA, CDR2 YSYEKL. CDR3 DNA sequence: TGCGCCAGCAGAGGACTAGCGATCTCCTACAATGAGCAGTTCTTC. This encodes CASRGLAISYNEQFF.

This clonotype came up a few times. The CDR3 DNA reads TGTGCCAGCAGTCAACTCGGGGCAGATCTTTATGGCTACACCTTC. Translation: CASSQLGADLYGYTF. The chain combines TRBV6-6 with TRBJ1-2; D may be TRBD1 (5 bases). The length of the CDR3 is 15 residues. Trimming stripped 5 bases from V and 5 bases from J, with 18 bases between. CDR1 and CDR2 (germline): MNHNY, SVGAGI (reference sequence).

This clonotype was seen more than once but under ten times. The gene calls are TRBV29-1 and TRBJ1-2; unclear D gene. The germline CDR1 and CDR2 sequences are SQVTM and ANQGSEA. The CDR3 totals 14 residues. V was pared by 2 bases and J by 4 bases, with 14 bases between. The CDR3 region is CSVESSVAFYGYTF. The CDR3 nucleotides read TGCAGCGTTGAATCGTCGGTCGCGTTCTATGGCTACACCTTC.

This chain uses TRBV29-1 with TRBJ2-1; TRBD1 might be the D (6 bases). The CDR3 spans 11 residues. Germline V lookup: CDR1 SQVTM, CDR2 ANQGSEA. V lost 3 bases and J lost 8, with 8 bases in between. The CDR3, as DNA: TGCAGCGTTGATAGGGGGTATGAGCAGTTCTTC. Translated, it gives CSVDRGYEQFF.

This clonotype was seen a few times. The chain carries TRBV27 and TRBJ2-7; no firm D call. V lost 2 bases, J lost 2 bases, and 7 bases lay in between. Germline V gene sequence: CDR1 MNHEY, CDR2 SMNVEV (reference sequence). This CDR3 is built from 13 residues. Here the CDR3 reads CASSLEPAYEQYF. In DNA, the CDR3 is TGTGCCAGCAGTTTAGAGCCGGCCTACGAGCAGTACTTC.

The sample holds many counts of this clonotype. The V gene is TRBV11-3, the J gene TRBJ2-1; D tentatively fits TRBD1 or TRBD2 (6 bases each). This CDR3 has 18 amino acids. CDR1 is SGHNT and CDR2 is YENEEA in the germline V gene. V gave up 3 bases and J gave up 7 bases, with 25 bases separating them. In nucleotides, the CDR3 is TGTGCCAGCAGCTTCAAAATCGCCGGGGGCAGGGGAGTGAATGAGCAGTTCTTC. It specifies CASSFKIAGGRGVNEQFF.

The V gene is TRBV7-2, the J gene TRBJ2-1; 9 bases fit TRBD1. The V gene end was trimmed by 6 bases and the J gene end by 5 bases; junction bases not matched to a gene: 5. The V gene's germline CDR1 is SGHTA and CDR2 FQGNSA. The CDR3 spans 14 residues. CDR3 nucleotides: TGTGCCAGCAGGCGGACAGGGGCAGACAATGAGCAGTTCTTC. Translation gives CASRRTGADNEQFF.

This chain joins TRBV7-3 and TRBJ1-5; D ambiguous. This CDR3 has 13 amino acids. V shed 5 bases and J shed 6 bases, with 11 bases lying between them. Germline V gene data show CDR1 as SGHTA and CDR2 as FQGTGA. As DNA, the CDR3 is TGTGCCAGCAGCCCATCAAAAAGTCAGCCCCAGCATTTT. Translated: CASSPSKSQPQHF.

The rearrangement uses TRBV3-1 and TRBJ1-6; 9 nucleotides agree with TRBD1. CDR1 is LGHDT and CDR2 is YNNKEL in the germline V gene (reference sequence). The CDR3 has 16 amino acids. Trimming took 5 bases from V and 7 from J; bases not matched to a gene: 9. The chain's CDR3 is CASSTPDRGYNSPLHF. The CDR3 nucleotides read TGTGCCAGCAGCACTCCGGACAGGGGATACAATTCACCCCTCCACTTT.

The chain links TRBV7-3 to TRBJ2-2; 7 bases align to TRBD1. CDR3 length: 15 residues. After removal of 3 bases from V and 4 bases from J, the junction contained 5 bases not matched to a gene. Looked up from germline, CDR1 is SGHTA and CDR2 is FQGTGA. CDR3 sequence (DNA): TGTGCCAGCAGCTTCGATCGACAGGGCACCGGGGAGCTGTTTTTT. It specifies CASSFDRQGTGELFF.

This clonotype has a handful of counts. This rearrangement joins TRBV6-6 to TRBJ1-5, with D unresolved. CDR1 MNHNY and CDR2 SVGAGI come from the germline V gene (reference sequence). The CDR3 is 14 residues long. V lost 2 bases to trimming and J lost 10 bases, with 15 bases between them. CDR3 protein: CASSYEGVLSPQHF. The DNA for the CDR3 is TGTGCCAGCAGTTACGAAGGTGTTTTGTCACCCCAGCATTTT.

In this sample, this clonotype turned up many times. The chain employs TRBV7-8 and TRBJ2-1; 7 bases match TRBD1. The CDR3 length is 15 residues. Trimming took 5 bases from V and 5 from J; bases not matched to a gene: 9. Germline V gives CDR1 SGHVS, CDR2 FQNEAQ. The CDR3 loop is CASSQWTGQNNEQFF. The CDR3 DNA reads TGTGCCAGCAGCCAGTGGACAGGCCAAAACAATGAGCAGTTCTTC.

This clonotype was picked up many times. This sequence joins TRBV4-2 and TRBJ1-1; 8 bases line up with TRBD1. The CDR3 consists of 17 residues. Germline V gene sequence: CDR1 LGHNA, CDR2 YNFKEQ. The junction had 8 bases not matched to a gene; V was cut back by 1 base and J by 1 base. Here the CDR3 DNA reads TGTGCCAGCAGCCAAGTTGGGGACAGGAGTGGGAACACTGAAGCTTTCTTT. Amino acids: CASSQVGDRSGNTEAFF.

This clonotype has only a few counts. V usage is TRBV29-1 and J usage is TRBJ1-1; the match to TRBD1 covers 7 bases. This CDR3 is 12 amino acids long. V shed 4 bases, J shed 5 bases, and the junction held 4 bases outside the gene matches. The germline V gene has CDR1 SQVTM and CDR2 ANQGSEA. Here the CDR3 reads CSVVVRGTEAFF. The CDR3 DNA sequence: TGCAGCGTTGTCGTCAGGGGGACTGAAGCTTTCTTT.

This clonotype was observed a handful of times. A junction end diverges from the germline sequence, so it may reflect a read error. In DNA, the CDR3 is TGTGCCAGCAGCATCGGGGGCTCTGAAAACACCATATATTTT. Its translation is CASSIGGSENTIYF. The chain links TRBV6-6 to TRBJ1-3, with TRBD1 as a possible D gene (6 bases). Germline lookup yields CDR1 MNHNY and CDR2 SVGAGI (reference sequence). The CDR3 consists of 14 residues.

This clonotype was picked up many times. The chain couples TRBV5-1 to TRBJ2-7; 11 bases are shared with TRBD1. The CDR3 spans 14 residues. Germline loops: CDR1 SGHRS, CDR2 YFSETQ. J gave up 3 bases and V 3 bases, and 2 bases lay outside the gene matches. The CDR3 is CASSWGQGVYEQYF. The CDR3 DNA reads TGCGCCAGCAGCTGGGGACAGGGGGTCTACGAGCAGTACTTC.

In its sample, this clonotype was seen a few times. This chain joins TRBV12-3 or TRBV12-4 and TRBJ2-5; 11 bases line up with TRBD2. Trimming removed 2 bases from V and 5 bases from J; junction bases left unmatched: 7. The CDR3 runs 16 residues. CDR3 in amino acids: CASSLSSGRAYETQYF. As DNA, the CDR3 is TGTGCCAGCAGTTTAAGTAGCGGGAGGGCCTACGAGACCCAGTACTTC.

This clonotype was seen many times. The chain carries TRBV7-9 and TRBJ2-3, with D possibly matching TRBD1 (6 bases). CDR1 and CDR2 from the germline V gene are SEHNR and FQNEAQ (reference sequence). The CDR3 length is 15 residues. V lost 11 bases, J lost 0 bases, and 18 bases lay in between. CDR3 in DNA: TGTGCCCTACCGACAGGAACTATTAGCACAGATACGCAGTATTTT. Its translation is CALPTGTISTDTQYF.

The genes are TRBV5-1 and TRBJ2-3, with TRBD2 matching over 11 bases. J was trimmed by 2 bases and V by 6 bases; bases with no gene match: 14. Germline-derived CDR1 and CDR2 are SGHRS and YFSETQ. The CDR3 is 18 residues long. The CDR3 DNA reads as TGCGCCAGCATGCGTAGGGGACTAGCGGAGATAATCACAGATACGCAGTATTTT. This translates into CASMRRGLAEIITDTQYF.

This clonotype was detected ten times or more. The rearrangement uses TRBV25-1 and TRBJ2-7, with 7 bases aligning to TRBD1. Trimming cost V 2 bases and J 5 bases; bases outside gene matches: 9. The CDR3 runs to 15 residues. CDR1 and CDR2 from the germline V gene are MGHDK and SYGVNS. The CDR3 reads CASSERQGLVDEQYF. CDR3 DNA sequence: TGTGCCAGCAGTGAACGACAGGGCTTGGTCGACGAGCAGTACTTC.

The table lists this clonotype with many counts. The V call is TRBV7-2, the J call TRBJ1-1; D not resolved. The CDR3 has 12 residues. V was clipped by 1 base and J by 9 bases, with 9 bases between them. CDR1 is SGHTA and CDR2 is FQGNSA in the germline V gene. CDR3 DNA sequence: TGTGCCAGCAGCTTAGTGACGGGAAAAGCTTTCTTT. Its translation is CASSLVTGKAFF.

This clonotype was observed a few times. An end of the junction differs from the germline gene, which may be a read error. The V gene is TRBV6-6, the J gene TRBJ2-5; TRBD1 aligns across 9 bases. CDR3 length equals 14 residues. Germline CDR1 is MNHNY and CDR2 is SVGAGI (reference sequence). The CDR3 spells CVSSRGQGAETQYF. Written as DNA, the CDR3 is TGTGTCAGCAGTCGGGGACAGGGCGCAGAGACCCAGTACTTC.

The chain employs TRBV11-2 and TRBJ2-5; D is unresolved. The germline V gene encodes CDR1 SGHAT and CDR2 FQNNGV. V shed 5 bases and J shed 9 bases, with 19 bases lying between them. The CDR3 is 14 residues long. The CDR3 protein is CASSPSGGSQAQYF. CDR3 DNA sequence: TGTGCCAGCAGCCCCTCGGGCGGATCTCAGGCCCAGTACTTC.